One and the same sample provided the 11 T cell receptor beta chains below, sequenced in a study of CD8 T cells in ankylosing spondylitis (dated by TCRdb to 2017 to 2019). The library was prepared using 5' RACE. For sequencing, an Illumina HiSeq 2500 was employed. TCRdb reanalyzed the raw reads on its own, using fastp at Q25 for trimming and MiXCR for clone calling, and kept in-frame beta chains. All rows with the same CDR3 protein become a single entry with the most common DNA and genes. This sample gives about 140,000 distinct CDR3 sequences in total; roughly 8.4% of them show up just once. Jointly, the top ten make up 7.3% of the sample. Sample: synovial fluid, either unsorted or a sorted T cell fraction (not recorded which). The origin of the receptors is a male donor with ankylosing spondylitis.

This clonotype was seen a few times. The CDR3 bases are TGTGCCAGCAGCTTTTCTAGCGGGGATCAAGAGACCCAGTACTTC. It codes for CASSFSSGDQETQYF. The chain joins TRBV7-2 to TRBJ2-5, with TRBD2 matching 9 bases. J lost 2 bases, V lost 3 bases, and 4 bases had no gene match. Looked up from germline, CDR1 is SGHTA and CDR2 is FQGNSA. The CDR3 runs to 15 residues.

This clonotype has ten or more counts. This chain connects TRBV4-3 to TRBJ1-3; D is ambiguous. Trimming stripped 0 bases from V and 1 base from J, with 4 bases between. Per the germline V gene, CDR1 is LGHNA and CDR2 is YSLEER. The CDR3 is 14 amino acids. CDR3 sequence: CASSQEGSGNTIYF. Here the CDR3 DNA reads TGCGCCAGCAGCCAAGAAGGGTCTGGAAACACCATATATTTT.

Ten or more counts support this clonotype. CDR3 in amino acids: CASSHRGFENIQYF. Written as DNA, the CDR3 is TGTGCCAGCAGTCATCGAGGTTTTGAGAACATTCAGTACTTC. The chain combines TRBV4-2 with TRBJ2-4, with D unresolved. V dropped 6 bases and J dropped 7 bases, with 16 bases sitting between them. There are 14 residues in the CDR3. Germline V CDR1 and CDR2: LGHNA, YNFKEQ.

This clonotype was seen only a few times. The V call is TRBV11-2, the J call TRBJ2-5, with 11 bases that match TRBD2. V lost 5 bases, J lost 8 bases, and 10 bases stayed unmatched. This CDR3 spans 15 amino acids. Germline V gives CDR1 SGHAT, CDR2 FQNNGV. CDR3 region: CASSRGLADSGTQYF. The CDR3, as DNA: TGTGCCAGCAGCCGGGGACTAGCGGATTCGGGTACCCAGTACTTC. The full variable domain, completed using reference TRBV11-2 and TRBJ2-5, is EAGVAQSPRYKIIEKRQSVAFWCNPISGHATLYWYQQILGQGPKLLIQFQNNGVVDDSQLPKDRFSAERLKGVDSTLKIQPAKLEDSAVYLCASSRGLADSGTQYFGPGTRLLVL.

Many counts were recorded for this clonotype. The chain joins TRBV18 to TRBJ1-1, with D perhaps matching TRBD1 (6 bases). CDR3 length: 15 amino acids. Per the germline V gene, CDR1 is KGHSH and CDR2 is LQKENI. V was shortened by 3 bases and J by 6 bases, with 17 bases between the two germline ends. CDR3 sequence (DNA): TGTGCCAGCTCACCTCGGGCAGGGGATCTCTCTGAAGCTTTCTTT. Translating it yields CASSPRAGDLSEAFF.

This clonotype showed up many times. The CDR3 sequence: CSAPDLSYEQYF. In nucleotides, the CDR3 is TGCAGTGCACCTGACTTGTCCTACGAGCAGTACTTC. The chain employs TRBV20-1 and TRBJ2-7; D is uncertain. With 6 bases removed from V and 1 base from J, the gap between germline ends came to 10 bases. Germline V CDR1 and CDR2: DFQATT, SNEGSKA (reference sequence). The CDR3 length is 12 residues.

This clonotype has at least ten counts. The chain joins TRBV5-1 to TRBJ2-1; TRBD2 agrees at 12 bases. The CDR3 spans 16 residues. CDR1 SGHRS and CDR2 YFSETQ come from the germline V gene. The V and J ends lost 4 bases and 3 bases, in that order; junction bases with no gene match: 5. CDR3 loop: CASSLWTSGVYNEQFF. For the CDR3, the DNA is TGCGCCAGCAGCCTCTGGACTAGCGGGGTCTACAATGAGCAGTTCTTC.

CDR3 loop: CASSYRPTSGGYNEQFF. The CDR3 DNA reads TGTGCCAGCAGCTACAGACCGACTAGCGGGGGATACAATGAGCAGTTCTTC. V and J are TRBV11-3 and TRBJ2-1; TRBD2 aligns across 12 bases. The CDR3 loop spans 17 amino acids. Germline V gene data show CDR1 as SGHNT and CDR2 as YENEEA. The V and J ends lost 4 bases and 4 bases, in that order; junction bases with no gene match: 8.

This clonotype was picked up a small number of times. The rearrangement joins TRBV6-5 to TRBJ2-2; D is unresolved. V shed 6 bases and J shed 4 bases, with 6 bases lying between them. This CDR3 comprises 12 residues. CDR1 and CDR2 from the germline V gene are MNHEY and SVGAGI. CDR3 in DNA: TGTGCCAGCAGGGCCTTCACCGGGGAGCTGTTTTTT. Its translation: CASRAFTGELFF.

The rearrangement uses TRBV24-1 and TRBJ2-3, with 10 bases that match TRBD2. In germline, CDR1 is KGHDR, CDR2 SFDVKD. V lost 3 bases to trimming and J lost 4 bases; unmatched junction nucleotides: 6. CDR3 length: 16 amino acids. This CDR3 is CATSDPGTSASDTQYF. Written as DNA, the CDR3 is TGTGCCACCAGTGATCCCGGGACTAGCGCCTCAGATACGCAGTATTTT.

At least ten counts were recorded for this clonotype. The rearrangement uses TRBV20-1 and TRBJ2-7; D gene unclear. Germline CDR1 and CDR2: DFQATT and SNEGSKA (reference sequence). This CDR3 spans 14 amino acids. The V end was cut by 6 bases, the J end by 7 bases, with 22 bases between. CDR3 sequence reads: CSAAAGHGVGEQYF. CDR3 sequence (DNA): TGCAGTGCCGCAGCCGGCCACGGAGTAGGAGAGCAGTACTTC.